The 17 T cell receptor beta chains in this list originate from one sample, sequenced in a study of tumor-infiltrating lymphocytes in primary liver carcinoma. Production of TCR beta cDNA used roughly 480 ng total RNA together with a constant-region primer. Nested multiplex PCR, run for three rounds with slightly modified ARM-PCR, yielded TCR beta libraries. The first two PCR rounds used TRBV1-TRBV30 forward primers with a C-beta reverse primer, roughly 11 cycles each. TCRdb reanalysed the multiplex PCR reads using MiXCR and keeps one entry per CDR3 protein. The table lists 25,000 to 35,000 distinct CDR3 sequences, less than 80% of them singletons. Both RNA and DNA were isolated together from approximately 22-30 mg of bulk tissue that had not been sorted. The specimen sequenced was liver tumor tissue from sampling region 5. Subset described: tumor region T5, tumor centre. Receptor source: a man aged 40-49 years with primary liver carcinoma and hepatitis B virus infection.

The V gene is TRBV12-5, the J gene TRBJ2-3, with TRBD2 identical over 11 bases. The CDR3 has 19 residues. CDR1 and CDR2 (germline): LGHNT, FRNRAP. J was trimmed by 9 bases and V by 2 bases; bases with no gene match: 19. Here the CDR3 DNA reads TGTGCTAGTGGTTTGTATATGACTTTAGCGGGAGGGCCGCATGGAACGCAGTATTTT. Translating it yields CASGLYMTLAGGPHGTQYF.

About this clonotype itself: At one end the junction does not follow the germline gene, possibly because of a read error. The gene calls are TRBV6-1 and TRBJ2-2, with D unresolved. Germline assignment: CDR1 MNHNS and CDR2 SASEGT. There are 17 residues in the CDR3. The CDR3 DNA sequence: TGTGCCTGCAGTGAAATCATATGGCAGGCCCTCGACGGGGAGCTGTTTTTT. This gives the protein CACSEIIWQALDGELFF.

In this sample, this clonotype turned up once. Mismatch with germline at one junction end may stem from a read error. This chain links TRBV5-5 with TRBJ2-4; the D is unclear. Germline-derived CDR1 and CDR2 are SGHKS and YYEKEE (reference sequence). The CDR3 extends over 14 amino acids. CDR3 nucleotide sequence: TGTGCCAGCGGCTTGGAACACGCCAAAAACATTCAGTACTTC. Amino acids: CASGLEHAKNIQYF.

The CDR3 spells CSVRTGCNEQFF. CDR3 bases: TGCAGCGTCCGGACAGGGTGTAATGAGCAGTTCTTC. The chain has TRBV29-1 and TRBJ2-1, with 8 bases that match TRBD1. The CDR3 loop spans 12 amino acids. V was pared by 6 bases and J by 7 bases, with 5 bases of the junction left unmatched. Per germline, CDR1 SQVTM and CDR2 ANQGSEA.

Of note for this clonotype: This likely comes from a read error, as the CDR3 has no conserved phenylalanine or tryptophan at its end. The chain couples TRBV7-9 to TRBJ1-2, with 7 bases aligning to TRBD1. Germline V gene data show CDR1 as SEHNR and CDR2 as FQNEAQ (reference sequence). The CDR3 covers 16 residues. The CDR3 bases are TGTGCAAGCAGCCCCGAGGACAGGCTGTCCCAGTATGGCTACACCTCC. Residues: CASSPEDRLSQYGYTS.

This clonotype occurred a few times. A much bigger clone sits one base away, suggesting this may be a read error. V and J are TRBV12-3 or TRBV12-4 and TRBJ2-1, with D unresolved. CDR3 length: 13 amino acids. CDR3 region: CTSSFGPRKEQFF. In DNA form, the CDR3 reads TGTACCAGCAGTTTCGGGCCCCGGAAGGAGCAGTTCTTC.

This chain links TRBV29-1 with TRBJ2-5; D is ambiguous. Per the germline V gene, CDR1 is SQVTM and CDR2 is ANQGSEA. CDR3 length: 13 amino acids. The V and J ends lost 1 base and 4 bases respectively, with 10 bases between them. For the CDR3, the DNA is TGCAGCGTTGAAGGGACGCCCAGAGAGACCCAGTACTTC. It codes for CSVEGTPRETQYF.

As for this clonotype: A much larger clone sits a single nucleotide away, making a read error possible. The chain couples TRBV4-2 to TRBJ1-1, with D perhaps TRBD1 (5 bases). Germline-derived CDR1 and CDR2 are LGHNA and YNFKEQ. This CDR3 region has 14 residues. Here the CDR3 DNA reads TGTGCCAGCAGCCAACTAGGGGAACGGAGTGAAACTTTCTTT. Translated: CASSQLGERSETFF.

The chain combines TRBV10-3 with TRBJ2-7; D possibly matches TRBD1 or TRBD2 (5 bases each). Trimming removed 2 bases from V and 10 bases from J, with 12 bases in between. The CDR3 sequence is 12 residues long. Germline V CDR1 and CDR2: ENHRY, SYGVKD. The CDR3 here is CAISEKVGDQYF. The CDR3 DNA sequence: TGTGCCATCAGTGAGAAGGTGGGGGACCAGTACTTC.

Concerning this clonotype itself: A junction boundary mismatches the germline segment, possibly from a read error. The chain links TRBV12-3 or TRBV12-4 to TRBJ2-4, with D perhaps matching TRBD1 (5 bases). CDR3 size: 18 residues. The CDR3 coding sequence is TGTGCCAGCAGTTTATGGGGTGGGGCGGATATAGTCAAAAACATTCTGTACTTC. This translates into CASSLWGGADIVKNILYF.

As regards this clonotype: The junction does not match germline at one end; this may be a read error. The rearrangement links TRBV30 to TRBJ2-1; D possibly corresponds to TRBD2 (5 bases). The CDR3 runs to 15 residues. Germline values: CDR1 GTSNPN, CDR2 SVGIG (reference sequence). The chain's CDR3 is CAWRQKGSFYNEQFF. The CDR3, as DNA: TGTGCTTGGAGGCAGAAAGGGAGCTTCTACAATGAGCAGTTCTTC.

This clonotype was recorded at least ten times. This may be a read error: a much more frequent sequence differs by one nucleotide. V is TRBV6-6 and J is TRBJ2-5; a possible D gene is TRBD2 (5 bases). CDR3 length: 14 amino acids. Germline V lookup: CDR1 MNHNY, CDR2 SVGAGI (reference sequence). The CDR3 protein is CAGSPGGRQETQYF. CDR3 nucleotide sequence: TGTGCCGGCAGTCCCGGCGGGCGACAAGAGACCCAGTACTTC.

This clonotype was found a few times. Possible read error: a much larger clone is one base away. The V gene is TRBV29-1, the J gene TRBJ2-1, with TRBD1 identical over 11 bases. The CDR3 length is 14 residues. In germline, CDR1 is SQVTM, CDR2 ANQGSEA. V lost 7 bases to trimming and J lost 12 bases; unmatched junction nucleotides: 14. This CDR3 reads CSGLPGQGVDGQFF. The CDR3 DNA reads TGCAGCGGATTGCCGGGACAGGGGGTGGATGGGCAGTTCTTC.

Notes on this clonotype: A read error may explain this, as a much larger clone is one base away. V gene TRBV4-1 combines with J gene TRBJ1-2, with D perhaps TRBD1 (5 bases). This CDR3 comprises 13 residues. Germline assignment: CDR1 MGHRA and CDR2 YSYEKL. The CDR3, as DNA: TGCGCCAGCAGCGAGACAGCTAACTATGACTACACCTTC. Translation: CASSETANYDYTF.

The table lists this clonotype with many counts. A single base separates this from a much larger clone, so it may be a read error. The chain employs TRBV10-1 and TRBJ1-2; possibly TRBD1 for D (5 bases). Germline assignment: CDR1 WNHNN and CDR2 SYGVQD (reference sequence). This CDR3 has 16 residues. Trimming removed 6 bases at V and 4 bases at J, with 21 bases between. For the CDR3, the DNA is TGCGCCAGCAGCGAGATGGTGGGGCATAGCGGCTATGGCTACACCTTC. Translated: CASSEMVGHSGYGYTF.

By share, this clonotype ranks as medium-sized. The V call is TRBV5-6, the J call TRBJ2-2; TRBD1 aligns across 10 bases. Germline CDR1 reads SGHDT; CDR2 reads YYEEEE. With 5 bases clipped from V and 4 bases from J, the junction kept 5 bases outside the gene matches. CDR3 size: 15 residues. The CDR3 region has the DNA TGTGCCAGCAGTCCCGGGACAGGGGTCACCGGGGAGCTGTTTTTT. It encodes CASSPGTGVTGELFF.

A word on this clonotype: The junction does not match germline at one end; this may be a read error. The chain carries TRBV11-2 and TRBJ2-5; D not resolved. CDR3 length: 13 amino acids. CDR1 is SGHAT, CDR2 FQNNGV, per germline. This CDR3 reads CASSLVLEEVQYF. CDR3 in DNA: TGTGCCAGTAGCTTAGTTCTGGAAGAGGTCCAGTACTTC.